This entry features one T cell receptor beta chain sequence. This specimen comes from a study of blood T cell repertoires in COVID-19. Study overall: The origin of the acute and convalescent COVID-19 samples was the United States, Italy and Spain.

In the original processing: Reference gene primer amplification yielded estimated nucleated cell counts. Data came from immunoSEQ multiplex PCR; TCRdb stores just in-frame clones and leaves some out. D and trimming were read from the DNA, whereas the V and J calls and clone size are those reported in that table. In the table there are roughly 120,000 clones, approximately 90% of which are singletons. Sequenced material: peripheral blood. The TCR originated in a human donor in a cohort sampled during active COVID-19.

CDR3 sequence reads: CATSVSTGGTGELFF. The CDR3 DNA reads as TGTGCCACCAGTGTCTCGACAGGGGGGACCGGGGAGCTGTTTTTT. The rearrangement joins TRBV24-1 to TRBJ2-2; 9 bases are shared with TRBD1. Germline V lookup: CDR1 KGHDR, CDR2 SFDVKD. With 5 bases clipped from V and 5 bases from J, the junction kept 5 bases outside the gene matches. This CDR3 comprises 15 residues.